The source of this T cell receptor beta chain is a study of blood T cell repertoires in COVID-19. This clone was seen many times. Assay: immunoSEQ multiplex PCR; the TCRdb copy retains only in-frame clones and omits some. The repertoire consists of about 240,000 clones, with 70% to 90% occurring once and the leading ten covering roughly 6.4%. The CDR3 covers 14 residues. Trimming shortened V by 6 bases and J by 4 bases, and 15 bases separated the two germline ends. The germline V gene encodes CDR1 MNHEY and CDR2 SMNVEV (reference sequence). The sample consisted of peripheral blood. The rearrangement links TRBV27 to TRBJ1-1, with TRBD1 as a possible D gene (5 bases). This receptor was obtained from a woman aged 60-75 years with active or convalescent COVID-19. CDR3 region: CASSPGPGGTEAFF. DNA for the CDR3: TGTGCCAGCAGCCCGGGACCGGGGGGCACTGAAGCTTTCTTT.